The 8 T cell receptor beta chains below all came from one sample that was sequenced in a study of vaccination effects on CD4 cells after COVID-19. Their specific antigens are unknown. TCRdb keeps only in-frame clones here, not all; method: immunoSEQ multiplex PCR. Of tens of thousands of clones detected, less than 80% appear once; the ten largest clones hold 0.9% to 1%. Sequencing was preceded by expansion of antigen-specific CD4+ T cells with viral peptide pools in the ViraFEST assay. Cultured cells yielded isolated CD4+ T cells after 10 to 11 days. Participants were given two doses of BNT162b2 or mRNA-1273 vaccine. The input for sequencing was CD4+ T cells from PBMCs cultured with HCoV-OC43 spike peptides, taken after COVID-19 vaccination. Subset indicated: HCoV-OC43 spike overlapping peptide pool stimulation. The receptor source for this set is a human donor who received a COVID-19 vaccine.

This clone was counted a few times. This chain uses TRBV7-3 with TRBJ2-2, with 7 bases identical to TRBD2. From germline, CDR1 is SGHTA and CDR2 FQGTGA. The CDR3 runs 15 residues. The V segment lost 2 bases and the J segment 3 bases; nucleotides outside the gene matches: 3. The CDR3 DNA is TGTGCCAGCAGCTTACTTCGGGGGGACACCGGGGAGCTGTTTTTT. Protein product: CASSLLRGDTGELFF.

The chain carries TRBV30 and TRBJ1-2; D unresolved. Per the germline V gene, CDR1 is GTSNPN and CDR2 is SVGIG (reference sequence). This CDR3 has 11 amino acids. V shed 2 bases and J shed 3 bases, with 4 bases lying between them. The CDR3 nucleotides read TGTGCCTGGAGTCGGTACTATGGCTACACCTTC. Its translation: CAWSRYYGYTF.

The gene calls are TRBV18 and TRBJ2-3, with unresolved D. CDR3 size: 16 residues. Trimming cost V 1 base and J 0 bases, with 11 bases left between them. CDR1 is KGHSH, CDR2 LQKENI, per germline. The CDR3 DNA follows: TGTGCCAGCTCACCACGTTTCGCCGGGAGCACAGATACGCAGTATTTT. It codes for CASSPRFAGSTDTQYF.

The V call is TRBV18, the J call TRBJ1-6; 7 bases fit TRBD1. The V gene end was trimmed by 7 bases and the J gene end by 4 bases; junction bases not matched to a gene: 4. Germline-derived CDR1 and CDR2 are KGHSH and LQKENI. The CDR3 totals 14 residues. CDR3 region: CASLSGQYNSPLHF. CDR3 bases: TGTGCCAGCTTATCGGGACAGTATAATTCACCCCTCCACTTT. Looking up the rest from reference TRBV18 and TRBJ1-6 gives the full variable domain: NAGVMQNPRHLVRRRGQEARLRCSPMKGHSHVYWYRQLPEEGLKFMVYLQKENIIDESGMPKERFSAEFPKEGPSILRIQQVVRGDSAAYFCASLSGQYNSPLHFGNGTRLTVT.

The rearrangement links TRBV6-5 to TRBJ1-4, with D tentatively TRBD1 (6 bases). The CDR3 has 15 residues. V was trimmed by 5 bases and J by 1 base, leaving 11 bases between them. Germline CDR1 is MNHEY and CDR2 is SVGAGI. In DNA form, the CDR3 reads TGTGCCAGCAGTACCTCGACAGGAACTAATGAAAAACTGTTTTTT. Residues: CASSTSTGTNEKLFF.

V usage is TRBV24-1 and J usage is TRBJ2-5; TRBD2 is a possible D gene (6 bases). CDR3 length: 14 residues. The V end was cut by 4 bases, the J end by 5 bases, with 13 bases between. Germline assignment: CDR1 KGHDR and CDR2 SFDVKD. Here the CDR3 DNA reads TGTGCCACCAGTGAGCGGGATTCCCGGGAGACCCAGTACTTC. This sequence encodes CATSERDSRETQYF.

In the case of this clone: Other DNA sequences in this sample translate to the same CDR3. The CDR3 region is CASSEGPATNEKLFF. The CDR3 coding sequence is TGTGCCAGCAGCGAGGGACCTGCAACTAATGAAAAACTGTTTTTT. The rearrangement links TRBV9 to TRBJ1-4; possibly TRBD1 for D (5 bases). The CDR3 sequence is 15 residues long. V lost 3 bases, J lost 0 bases, and 9 bases lay in between. CDR1 is SGDLS and CDR2 is YYNGEE in the germline V gene.

This clone was seen just once. The rearrangement uses TRBV6-4 and TRBJ1-2, with 7 bases matching TRBD1. V was clipped by 0 bases and J by 8 bases; unmatched bases: 3. This CDR3 has 13 amino acids. CDR1 is MRHNA and CDR2 is SNTAGT in the germline V gene. CDR3 loop: CASSDSGGWGYTF. CDR3 nucleotides: TGTGCCAGCAGTGACTCAGGGGGCTGGGGCTACACCTTC.